A selection of T cell receptor beta chains follows, all from one sample in a study of breast tumors, draining lymph nodes, adjacent tissues. One entry per CDR3 protein results from TCRdb running MiXCR on the multiplex PCR reads. The sample lists around 110,000 distinct CDR3 sequences, approximately 28% occurring once. The sequencing input was axillary lymph node tissue. These receptors all come from a female donor with breast cancer. Some clones in this sample may be carry-over from other donors' samples. Both conserved end residues are part of each CDR3. The order of the fields is CDR3 protein, CDR3 DNA, D gene, V gene, clone size, J gene. D genes are given only for firm matches. Expanded clones get a size class; other rows say once, few or many, or leave the size out.

CDR3 protein: CASSVGGLSTDTQYF
CDR3 DNA: TGTGCCAGCAGCGTAGGGGGACTAAGCACAGATACGCAGTATTTT
D gene: TRBD2
V gene: TRBV9
clone size: many
J gene: TRBJ2-3

CDR3 protein: CASGTGTSYNSPLHF
CDR3 DNA: TGTGCCAGCGGCACCGGGACATCCTATAACTCACCCCTCCACTTT
D gene: NA
V gene: TRBV9
clone size: NA
J gene: TRBJ1-6

CDR3 protein: CARRGHSSTDTQYF
CDR3 DNA: TGTGCCAGACGGGGACACTCTAGCACAGATACGCAGTATTTT
D gene: NA
V gene: TRBV19
clone size: NA
J gene: TRBJ2-3

CDR3 protein: CSARPDYQNLTYEQYF
CDR3 DNA: TGCAGTGCTAGACCTGACTACCAAAACCTTACCTACGAGCAGTACTTC
D gene: NA
V gene: TRBV20-1
clone size: many
J gene: TRBJ2-7

CDR3 protein: CASRALAGVVEQFF
CDR3 DNA: TGTGCCAGTAGGGCCTTGGCCGGAGTGGTTGAGCAGTTCTTC
D gene: NA
V gene: TRBV19
clone size: many
J gene: TRBJ2-1

CDR3 protein: CASSPQGLGETQYF
CDR3 DNA: TGTGCCAGCTCACCTCAGGGTTTAGGGGAGACCCAGTACTTC
D gene: NA
V gene: TRBV18
clone size: many
J gene: TRBJ2-5

CDR3 protein: CASRPSDGKAFF
CDR3 DNA: TGTGCCAGCAGGCCTTCGGACGGCAAAGCTTTCTTT
D gene: NA
V gene: TRBV6-2/TRBV6-3
clone size: NA
J gene: TRBJ1-1

CDR3 protein: CSARDRTYEQYF
CDR3 DNA: TGCAGTGCTAGAGACAGGACTTACGAGCAGTACTTC
D gene: NA
V gene: TRBV20-1
clone size: many
J gene: TRBJ2-7

CDR3 protein: CSAREGTWGFEQYF
CDR3 DNA: TGCAGCGCGAGGGAAGGGACATGGGGCTTCGAGCAGTACTTC
D gene: NA
V gene: TRBV20-1
clone size: NA
J gene: TRBJ2-7

CDR3 protein: CASSLGARSMKGSTEAFF
CDR3 DNA: TGCGCCAGCAGCTTGGGGGCCAGGTCCATGAAAGGGTCCACTGAAGCTTTCTTT
D gene: NA
V gene: TRBV5-1
clone size: few
J gene: TRBJ1-1

CDR3 protein: CASSPRDRLGLAPKDTQYF
CDR3 DNA: TGTGCCAGCAGCCCCAGGGACAGACTAGGACTAGCGCCTAAAGATACGCAGTATTTT
D gene: TRBD2
V gene: TRBV7-2
clone size: NA
J gene: TRBJ2-3

CDR3 protein: CASRVLAGGGNNEQFF
CDR3 DNA: TGTGCCAGCAGAGTCCTGGCGGGGGGTGGGAACAATGAGCAGTTCTTC
D gene: TRBD2
V gene: TRBV2
clone size: NA
J gene: TRBJ2-1

CDR3 protein: CASTGAGEGQETQYF
CDR3 DNA: TGTGCCAGCACTGGAGCGGGGGAGGGTCAAGAGACCCAGTACTTC
D gene: TRBD2
V gene: TRBV2
clone size: many
J gene: TRBJ2-5

CDR3 protein: CASSASAGEGSYNSPLHF
CDR3 DNA: TGTGCCAGCAGTGCTAGTGCAGGGGAGGGCTCCTATAATTCACCCCTCCACTTT
D gene: NA
V gene: TRBV2
clone size: NA
J gene: TRBJ1-6

CDR3 protein: CASSHSGKRDTIYF
CDR3 DNA: TGTGCCAGCAGCCACTCGGGTAAGAGGGACACCATATATTTT
D gene: NA
V gene: TRBV6-4
clone size: NA
J gene: TRBJ1-3

CDR3 protein: CASSQVKGFSTDTQYF
CDR3 DNA: TGCGCCAGCAGCCAAGTCAAGGGGTTTAGCACAGATACGCAGTATTTT
D gene: NA
V gene: TRBV4-1
clone size: many
J gene: TRBJ2-3

CDR3 protein: CASSLGGQGGEQYF
CDR3 DNA: TGTGCCAGCAGCTTAGGAGGACAGGGCGGGGAGCAGTACTTC
D gene: TRBD1
V gene: TRBV7-2
clone size: many
J gene: TRBJ2-7

CDR3 protein: CASGGLAILYNEQFF
CDR3 DNA: TGTGCTAGTGGTGGCCTAGCGATACTCTACAATGAGCAGTTCTTC
D gene: NA
V gene: TRBV12-5
clone size: NA
J gene: TRBJ2-1

CDR3 protein: CASTPAKGGVTQYF
CDR3 DNA: TGTGCCAGCACCCCGGCCAAAGGGGGAGTGACCCAGTACTTC
D gene: NA
V gene: TRBV7-2
clone size: many
J gene: TRBJ2-5

CDR3 protein: CASSRTAYATNEKLFF
CDR3 DNA: TGCGCCAGCAGCCGGACAGCCTATGCAACTAATGAAAAACTGTTTTTT
D gene: NA
V gene: TRBV4-1
clone size: many
J gene: TRBJ1-4

CDR3 protein: CASSIVTGINNEQFF
CDR3 DNA: TGTGCCAGTAGTATAGTTACAGGCATTAACAATGAGCAGTTCTTC
D gene: NA
V gene: TRBV19
clone size: NA
J gene: TRBJ2-1

CDR3 protein: CASSSSIRGGQYF
CDR3 DNA: TGTGCCAGCAGTTCCTCGATCCGGGGGGGGCAGTATTTT
D gene: TRBD2
V gene: TRBV6-6
clone size: few
J gene: TRBJ2-3

CDR3 protein: CASSHLAGAPEAFF
CDR3 DNA: TGCGCCAGCAGCCATCTGGCGGGCGCCCCTGAAGCTTTCTTT
D gene: NA
V gene: TRBV5-1
clone size: NA
J gene: TRBJ1-1

CDR3 protein: CASSVGTGGSTETQYF
CDR3 DNA: TGTGCCAGCAGCGTTGGGACAGGGGGCAGTACGGAGACCCAGTACTTC
D gene: TRBD1
V gene: TRBV9
clone size: many
J gene: TRBJ2-5

CDR3 protein: CASTKDLAGGFQETQYF
CDR3 DNA: TGTGCCAGCACCAAAGACCTAGCGGGGGGATTCCAAGAGACCCAGTACTTC
D gene: TRBD2
V gene: TRBV7-2
clone size: NA
J gene: TRBJ2-5

CDR3 protein: CASSIGTALYGYTF
CDR3 DNA: TGTGCCAGTAGTATCGGGACGGCGCTCTATGGCTACACCTTC
D gene: NA
V gene: TRBV19
clone size: many
J gene: TRBJ1-2

CDR3 protein: CSARIGNEQFF
CDR3 DNA: TGCAGTGCTAGGATAGGCAATGAGCAGTTCTTC
D gene: NA
V gene: TRBV20-1
clone size: many
J gene: TRBJ2-1

CDR3 protein: CASSLGPSEQYF
CDR3 DNA: TGTGCCAGCAGCTTGGGGCCTTCCGAGCAGTACTTC
D gene: NA
V gene: TRBV5-5
clone size: few
J gene: TRBJ2-7

CDR3 protein: CASSHSRTSNEQYF
CDR3 DNA: TGTGCCAGCAGTCACTCGAGGACGTCCAACGAGCAGTACTTC
D gene: NA
V gene: TRBV6-5
clone size: many
J gene: TRBJ2-7

CDR3 protein: CAIREGTGVYNEQFF
CDR3 DNA: TGTGCCATCAGAGAAGGGACAGGGGTGTACAATGAGCAGTTCTTC
D gene: TRBD1
V gene: TRBV10-3
clone size: NA
J gene: TRBJ2-1

CDR3 protein: CASRTPGGSYNEQFF
CDR3 DNA: TGTGCCAGCAGAACCCCGGGTGGGTCCTACAATGAGCAGTTCTTC
D gene: NA
V gene: TRBV11-2
clone size: many
J gene: TRBJ2-1

CDR3 protein: CATRGVYNEQFF
CDR3 DNA: TGTGCCACCAGAGGTGTCTACAATGAGCAGTTCTTC
D gene: NA
V gene: TRBV24-1
clone size: many
J gene: TRBJ2-1

CDR3 protein: CASSVAPQATYEQYF
CDR3 DNA: TGCGCCAGCAGCGTTGCCCCTCAGGCAACCTACGAGCAGTACTTC
D gene: NA
V gene: TRBV5-1
clone size: many
J gene: TRBJ2-7

CDR3 protein: CASSLSPREYYEQYF
CDR3 DNA: TGTGCCAGCAGCTTATCTCCCCGGGAATACTACGAGCAGTACTTC
D gene: NA
V gene: TRBV5-6
clone size: many
J gene: TRBJ2-7

CDR3 protein: CASSEGGRAYNEQFF
CDR3 DNA: TGTGCCAGCAGTGAAGGCGGGAGGGCCTACAATGAGCAGTTCTTC
D gene: TRBD2
V gene: TRBV2
clone size: many
J gene: TRBJ2-1

CDR3 protein: CASSIIESSYNEQFF
CDR3 DNA: TGCGCCAGCAGCATAATAGAAAGCTCCTACAATGAGCAGTTCTTC
D gene: NA
V gene: TRBV5-1
clone size: NA
J gene: TRBJ2-1

CDR3 protein: CSAQPKGEGRNIQYF
CDR3 DNA: TGCAGTGCTCAACCGAAGGGGGAGGGCAGGAACATTCAGTACTTC
D gene: NA
V gene: TRBV20-1
clone size: NA
J gene: TRBJ2-4

CDR3 protein: CASSFASGDYNEQFF
CDR3 DNA: TGTGCCAGCAGCTTCGCTAGCGGGGACTACAATGAGCAGTTCTTC
D gene: TRBD2
V gene: TRBV11-3
clone size: NA
J gene: TRBJ2-1

CDR3 protein: CASGTGGPTEAFF
CDR3 DNA: TGTGCCAGTGGGACAGGGGGTCCCACTGAAGCTTTCTTT
D gene: TRBD1
V gene: TRBV19
clone size: NA
J gene: TRBJ1-1

CDR3 protein: CASSSGQGAGGANVLTF
CDR3 DNA: TGTGCCAGCAGTTCGGGACAGGGGGCGGGAGGGGCCAACGTCCTGACTTTC
D gene: TRBD1
V gene: TRBV28
clone size: few
J gene: TRBJ2-6

CDR3 protein: CASSDRLAAYNEQFF
CDR3 DNA: TGTGCCAGCAGCGACCGACTAGCGGCCTACAATGAGCAGTTCTTC
D gene: TRBD2
V gene: TRBV9
clone size: many
J gene: TRBJ2-1

CDR3 protein: CASSRREGRYNSPLHF
CDR3 DNA: TGTGCCAGTAGCCGGAGGGAGGGCCGATATAATTCACCCCTCCACTTT
D gene: NA
V gene: TRBV19
clone size: many
J gene: TRBJ1-6

CDR3 protein: CASRRLAGPSYEQYF
CDR3 DNA: TGTGCCAGCAGGAGGCTCGCGGGGCCCTCCTACGAGCAGTACTTC
D gene: NA
V gene: TRBV2
clone size: many
J gene: TRBJ2-7

CDR3 protein: CSAGFGGPLTGELFF
CDR3 DNA: TGCAGCGCAGGATTTGGCGGGCCACTCACCGGGGAGCTGTTTTTT
D gene: NA
V gene: TRBV29-1
clone size: many
J gene: TRBJ2-2

CDR3 protein: CASSLYGTGGTQYF
CDR3 DNA: TGTGCCAGCAGCCTCTACGGGACAGGCGGGACCCAGTACTTC
D gene: TRBD1
V gene: TRBV13
clone size: many
J gene: TRBJ2-5

CDR3 protein: CASSLSMGDRVQFF
CDR3 DNA: TGTGCCAGCAGCTTATCTATGGGGGACCGGGTGCAGTTCTTC
D gene: NA
V gene: TRBV11-3
clone size: many
J gene: TRBJ2-1

CDR3 protein: CASSPPDSSSYEQYF
CDR3 DNA: TGTGCCAGCTCACCACCGGACAGCTCCTCCTACGAGCAGTACTTC
D gene: NA
V gene: TRBV18
clone size: many
J gene: TRBJ2-7

CDR3 protein: CASSLSYGYTF
CDR3 DNA: TGTGCCAGTAGTCTGTCCTATGGCTACACCTTC
D gene: NA
V gene: TRBV19
clone size: many
J gene: TRBJ1-2

CDR3 protein: CASSLFIDTQYF
CDR3 DNA: TGTGCCAGCAGCTTATTTATAGATACGCAGTATTTT
D gene: NA
V gene: TRBV7-2
clone size: many
J gene: TRBJ2-3

CDR3 protein: CASSLEALHF
CDR3 DNA: TGTGCCAGCAGCTTGGAGGCCCTCCACTTT
D gene: NA
V gene: TRBV7-9
clone size: many
J gene: TRBJ1-6

CDR3 protein: CASSQERRPYEKLFF
CDR3 DNA: TGCGCCAGCAGCCAAGAACGACGGCCCTACGAAAAACTGTTTTTT
D gene: NA
V gene: TRBV4-1
clone size: many
J gene: TRBJ1-4

CDR3 protein: CASSGQRSASPLHF
CDR3 DNA: TGCGCCAGCAGTGGACAGCGCTCGGCTTCTCCCCTCCACTTT
D gene: NA
V gene: TRBV10-2
clone size: NA
J gene: TRBJ1-6

CDR3 protein: CASTSLDRQIQETQYF
CDR3 DNA: TGTGCCAGTACTTCCTTGGACAGACAAATTCAAGAGACCCAGTACTTC
D gene: NA
V gene: TRBV11-2
clone size: NA
J gene: TRBJ2-5

CDR3 protein: CASSLDLGATEAFF
CDR3 DNA: TGTGCCAGCAGCTTAGATCTGGGGGCCACTGAAGCTTTCTTT
D gene: NA
V gene: TRBV7-9
clone size: many
J gene: TRBJ1-1

CDR3 protein: CSATDWERYEQHF
CDR3 DNA: TGCAGTGCCACGGACTGGGAGAGGTACGAGCAGCACTTC
D gene: NA
V gene: TRBV20-1
clone size: NA
J gene: TRBJ2-7

CDR3 protein: CASSVGHYPYEQYF
CDR3 DNA: TGTGCCAGCAGCGTAGGCCACTATCCCTACGAGCAGTACTTC
D gene: NA
V gene: TRBV9
clone size: many
J gene: TRBJ2-7